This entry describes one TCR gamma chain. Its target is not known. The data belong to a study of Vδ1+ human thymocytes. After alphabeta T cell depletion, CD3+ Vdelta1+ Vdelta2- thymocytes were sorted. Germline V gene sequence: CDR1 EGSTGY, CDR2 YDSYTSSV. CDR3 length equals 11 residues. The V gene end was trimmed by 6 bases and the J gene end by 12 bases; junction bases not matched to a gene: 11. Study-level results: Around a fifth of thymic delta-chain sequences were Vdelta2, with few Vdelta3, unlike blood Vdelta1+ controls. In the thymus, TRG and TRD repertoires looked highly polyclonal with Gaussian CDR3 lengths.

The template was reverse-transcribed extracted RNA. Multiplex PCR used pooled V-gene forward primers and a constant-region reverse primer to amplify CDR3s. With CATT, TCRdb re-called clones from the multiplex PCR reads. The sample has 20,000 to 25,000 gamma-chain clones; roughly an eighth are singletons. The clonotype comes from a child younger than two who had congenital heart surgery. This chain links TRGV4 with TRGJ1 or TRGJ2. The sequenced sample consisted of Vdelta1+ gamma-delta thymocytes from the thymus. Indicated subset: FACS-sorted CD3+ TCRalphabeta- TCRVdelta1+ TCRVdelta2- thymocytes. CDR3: CATWNGAGKLF. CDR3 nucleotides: TGTGCCACCTGGAACGGCGCCGGGAAACTCTTT.